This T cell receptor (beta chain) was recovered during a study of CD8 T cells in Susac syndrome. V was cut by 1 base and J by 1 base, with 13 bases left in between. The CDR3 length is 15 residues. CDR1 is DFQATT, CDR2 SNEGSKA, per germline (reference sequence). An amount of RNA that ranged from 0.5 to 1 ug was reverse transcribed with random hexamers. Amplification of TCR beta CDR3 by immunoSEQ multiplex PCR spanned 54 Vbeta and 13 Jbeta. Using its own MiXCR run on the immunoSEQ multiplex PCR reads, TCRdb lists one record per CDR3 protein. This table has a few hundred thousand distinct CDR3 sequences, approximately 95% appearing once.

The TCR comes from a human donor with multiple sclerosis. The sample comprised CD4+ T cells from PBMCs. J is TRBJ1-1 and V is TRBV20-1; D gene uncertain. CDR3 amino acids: CSARVLGTPNTEAFF. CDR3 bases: TGCAGTGCTAGAGTTCTGGGCACCCCGAACACTGAAGCTTTCTTT.